This TCR beta chain comes out of a study of blood T cells in healthy people across ages. V dropped 7 bases and J dropped 1; count of bases not matched to a gene: 14. The CDR3 consists of 17 residues. Germline V gene data show CDR1 as SQVTM and CDR2 as ANQGSEA. With a J-beta primer mix and a sample-barcoded 5' primer, a second PCR ran about 7 to 11 cycles. TCRdb re-called the 5' RACE reads with MiXCR, one entry per CDR3 protein. The sample holds around 990,000 distinct CDR3 sequences, almost 25% seen once. The same data also contributed to another study, on T cells of mothers and their children.

V and J are TRBV29-1 and TRBJ2-7; 12 nucleotides line up with TRBD1. The TCR originated in a girl aged 2 to 10 in good health. Sequencing was carried out using blood. The CDR3 DNA follows: TGCAGCGCCCTATGGGGGGGACAGGGGGCCTCTTCCTACGAGCAGTACTTC. It translates to CSALWGGQGASSYEQYF.